This T cell receptor beta chain derives from a study of quantifying T cell responses using KT2 cells (dated 2017 in TCRdb). Regarding the complete study: RNA was DNase-treated and reverse transcribed with TCR alpha and beta constant-region primers, mostly using SuperScript III. The efficiency of the T4 ligation step under optimum conditions was estimated to be greater than 9.5%. To avoid over-amplification, PCR2 was carried out as a SYBR Green qPCR and halted once a predetermined fluorescence threshold was reached. Here is what the overall study found, with its caveats: KT2 sequences were still detected at the lowest spike-in tested, roughly one KT2 cell per 100,000 PBMC. No side-by-side comparison of the pipeline with other TCR sequencing techniques was included in the study. The numbers of KT2 alpha and beta sequences increased linearly with the number of input KT2 cells across several orders of magnitude. At very high KT2 spike-in numbers, detection of KT2 sequences reached saturation.

The CDR3 numbers 17 residues from cysteine through phenylalanine. The entry retains the CDR3 DNA only, 51 bases that are in frame from base 1. V is pared back by 0 bases and J by 0 bases, with 13 bases lying between the germline termini. From a lookup of the germline V gene, CDR1 and CDR2 are LGHNA and YSLEER. Known numbers of KT2, a T cell clone whose TCR had been sequenced previously, were spiked into unfractionated PBMC to test the sensitivity and accuracy of the pipeline. A range of KT2-to-PBMC ratios was produced by mixing KT2 cells with a fixed number of PBMC. Library preparation was by UMI-ligation and nested PCR. Using T4 RNA ligase 1, a single-stranded oligonucleotide bearing the Illumina SP2 sequence plus a UMI was ligated onto the 3' end of the cDNA. PCR1 consisted of 4 cycles (98 degrees C 15 s, 69 degrees C 30 s, 72 degrees C 40 s), and for the beta primer an equimolar mix of RC1.1 and RC1.2 was used to cover TRBC1 and TRBC2. Starting at PCR2, TCR alpha and beta chains were handled separately, and sample indices and Illumina adaptors were added. The UMI, placed after an 8-base spacer, consisted of 12 random nucleotides arranged as two hexamers with a spacer between them. Sequencing was done on an Illumina MiSeq using v2 2x251 paired-end chemistry, usually with over 10 samples per run. To increase diversity, roughly 4.5-8% PhiX DNA was added to each sequencing library. On the study's bioinformatics: Raw reads were converted to FASTQ with bcl2fastq and demultiplexed by dual indices using Demultiplexor. V and J genes were assigned by Decombinator through tag matching, with a single base-pair mismatch being allowed. Using UMIs, Collapsinator corrected both sequencing errors and the frequency errors that come from PCR heterogeneity. CDR3Translator converted Decombinator identifiers into nucleotide sequence, translated that sequence into amino acids, and extracted CDR3 based on C- and N-terminal motifs. A cluster of KT2 sequences sharing one unique molecular identifier was counted as one distinct KT2 TCR. TCRdb reworked the public reads: Q25 trimming with fastp, MiXCR clone assembly, productive beta chains retained. Records with the same CDR3 protein are collapsed into one entry carrying the most frequent genes and DNA. In this record, the V and J calls reflect TCRdb's handling and not the investigators' own analysis. This sample lists about 41,000 distinct CDR3 sequences; about 18% were detected once. The ten largest clones represent 40% to 45% of the sample.

About this clonotype itself: Its binding antigen is unknown. Base qualities are not provided; no much larger clone lies one nucleotide away.

The sequencing input was PBMCs spiked with cells of the T cell clone KT2. The clonotype was recovered from a human donor. Rearrangement joined TRBV4-3 to TRBJ2-3; the D gene remains uncertain. The CDR3 protein sequence reads: CASSQDTLGISTDTQYF. The nucleotide sequence is TGCGCCAGCAGCCAAGACACACTGGGGATAAGCACAGATACGCAGTATTTT.